Here is one TCR beta chain with its context. This sample stems from a study of cytomegalovirus exposure and HLA in healthy donors. The CDR3 is 13 residues long. The germline V gene has CDR1 MNHNS and CDR2 SASEGT. Trimming removed 6 bases from V and 4 bases from J; junction bases left unmatched: 0. Primers included in the PCR were 60 Vbeta and 13 Jbeta primers. Sequencing was performed with immunoSEQ multiplex PCR; in TCRdb, only in-frame clones are kept and a portion is missing. The sample carries 90,000 to 110,000 clones, roughly 67% recorded once. This TCR came from a man aged 35 to 55 in good health and CMV-seronegative. Sequenced input: PBMCs. The rearrangement links TRBV6-1 to TRBJ2-3; 11 bases fit TRBD2. CDR3 bases: TGTGCCAGCAGGACTAGCGGGGCAGATACGCAGTATTTT. Translation gives CASRTSGADTQYF.